This TCR beta chain appears in the sequencing data of a study of early stage breast cancer tumors. Germline CDR1 SSHAT, CDR2 FNYEAQ (reference sequence). V lost 5 bases, J lost 4 bases, and 3 bases stayed unmatched. The CDR3 has 14 amino acids. Libraries were prepared by immunoSEQ multiplex PCR; TCRdb keeps only in-frame clonotypes and omits some of them. In the table there are several thousand clones, over 60% of which are singletons. This clone was observed a handful of times. This clonotype was sampled from a person between 70 and 80 years old with breast cancer. The source material was normal breast tissue next to the tumor. The V and J genes are TRBV7-7 and TRBJ2-2; TRBD2 matches 8 bases. CDR3 protein: CASSTGTSTGELFF. The CDR3 DNA reads as TGTGCCAGCAGCACCGGGACTAGCACCGGGGAGCTGTTTTTT.